A single sample gave rise to the 28 T cell receptor beta chains below, sequenced in a study of T-cell reconstitution after alpha-beta-depleted transplantation in children. Preparing the TCRbeta library involved the use of unique molecular identifiers. TCRdb independently ran MiXCR on the PCR reads; one entry per CDR3 protein. This table has about 400,000 distinct CDR3 sequences, about a fifth appearing once. The starting material was PBMCs from the stem cell graft donor, obtained from the stem cell graft. The receptors were sampled from a human donor who donated a stem cell graft to a child with acute myeloid leukemia.

The chain joins TRBV20-1 to TRBJ2-5; TRBD2 aligns across 12 bases. The CDR3 is 16 residues long. V lost 2 bases, J lost 5 bases, and 9 bases stayed unmatched. CDR1 DFQATT and CDR2 SNEGSKA come from the germline V gene (reference sequence). The CDR3 nucleotides are TGCAGTGCTAGATGGTCTAGCGGGAGGGCCGGGGAGACCCAGTACTTC. Translating gives CSARWSSGRAGETQYF.

This clonotype was seen at least ten times. This chain uses TRBV12-3 or TRBV12-4 with TRBJ2-5; maybe TRBD2 (5 bases). V was pared by 6 bases and J by 5 bases, with 19 bases between. CDR3 length equals 15 residues. CDR3 nucleotide sequence: TGTGCCAGCAGACCACTTGGGCAGAGCGGTGAGACCCAGTACTTC. Translated: CASRPLGQSGETQYF.

This clonotype was found a few times. The V call is TRBV5-1, the J call TRBJ2-5; TRBD1 agrees at 11 bases. With 4 bases clipped from V and 3 bases from J, the junction kept 11 bases outside the gene matches. Germline V CDR1 and CDR2: SGHRS, YFSETQ. The CDR3 contains 17 residues. DNA of the CDR3: TGCGCCAGCAGCAGACGACCTTCGGGACAGGGGGAAGAGACCCAGTACTTC. Encoded protein: CASSRRPSGQGEETQYF. Complete variable domain (other parts from reference TRBV5-1 and TRBJ2-5): KAGVTQTPRYLIKTRGQQVTLSCSPISGHRSVSWYQQTPGQGLQFLFEYFSETQRNKGNFPGRFSGRQFSNSRSEMNVSTLELGDSALYLCASSRRPSGQGEETQYFGPGTRLLVL.

The sample holds many counts of this clonotype. The chain combines TRBV27 with TRBJ2-2; 9 bases fit TRBD1. The ends lost 5 bases at V and 1 base at J; junction bases unmatched: 14. There are 19 residues in the CDR3. Germline CDR1 and CDR2: MNHEY and SMNVEV (reference sequence). Here the CDR3 reads CASSAGQGSLLLNTGELFF. The CDR3 DNA is TGTGCCAGCAGTGCTGGACAGGGGTCCTTACTTTTGAACACCGGGGAGCTGTTTTTT.

This sequence joins TRBV24-1 and TRBJ2-5; no clear D gene. In germline, CDR1 is KGHDR, CDR2 SFDVKD. Trimming took 5 bases from V and 0 from J, leaving 12 bases between them. There are 15 residues in the CDR3. CDR3: CATSGPAAYQETQYF. DNA for the CDR3: TGTGCCACCAGTGGTCCTGCGGCTTACCAAGAGACCCAGTACTTC.

This clonotype was detected a few times. CDR3 nucleotide sequence: TGCGCCAGCAGCCCGACAGGGTTAAGCAATCAGCCCCAGCATTTT. Amino acids: CASSPTGLSNQPQHF. The V call is TRBV5-1, the J call TRBJ1-5; 7 bases align to TRBD1. The CDR3 runs to 15 residues. Germline CDR1 is SGHRS and CDR2 is YFSETQ. V was clipped by 4 bases and J by 1 base; unmatched bases: 5. Based on the CDR3 plus reference TRBV5-1 and TRBJ1-5, the full variable domain is KAGVTQTPRYLIKTRGQQVTLSCSPISGHRSVSWYQQTPGQGLQFLFEYFSETQRNKGNFPGRFSGRQFSNSRSEMNVSTLELGDSALYLCASSPTGLSNQPQHFGDGTRLSIL.

This clonotype was detected many times. CDR3 DNA sequence: TGTGCCAGCAGTCAGGGGACAGGGGGTCAGCCCCAGCATTTT. Residues: CASSQGTGGQPQHF. This chain links TRBV12-3 or TRBV12-4 with TRBJ1-5; TRBD1 matches at 11 bases. The junction had 3 bases not matched to a gene; V was cut back by 5 bases and J by 6 bases. This CDR3 spans 14 amino acids.

V usage is TRBV10-3 and J usage is TRBJ2-5; the D gene is possibly TRBD2 (6 bases). The CDR3 extends over 12 amino acids. The germline CDR1 and CDR2 sequences are ENHRY and SYGVKD. Trimming stripped 6 bases from V and 6 bases from J, with 11 bases between. The CDR3 here is CAISGGEKTQYF. CDR3 coding DNA: TGTGCCATCAGCGGAGGGGAGAAGACCCAGTACTTC.

The chain has TRBV15 and TRBJ2-7, with D perhaps matching TRBD2 (5 bases). CDR3 length equals 14 residues. Germline-derived CDR1 and CDR2 are LNHNV and YYDKDF (reference sequence). Trimming took 5 bases from V and 5 from J, leaving 16 bases between them. The CDR3 sequence: CATSPDEGFHEQYF. CDR3 bases: TGTGCCACCAGCCCGGATGAGGGATTCCACGAGCAGTACTTC.

V usage is TRBV3-1 and J usage is TRBJ2-7; D remains ambiguous. Trimming cost V 1 base and J 6 bases, with 13 bases left between them. In germline, CDR1 is LGHDT, CDR2 YNNKEL (reference sequence). The CDR3 covers 14 residues. The CDR3 DNA reads as TGTGCCAGCAGCCAAGGTTACTCCAGTTCCGAGCAGTACTTC. It translates to CASSQGYSSSEQYF.

This clonotype was counted only a few times. V gene TRBV24-1 combines with J gene TRBJ2-7, with TRBD2 matching 9 bases. The J segment lost 6 bases and the V segment lost 12 bases, leaving 20 bases of the junction unmatched. Germline V gene lookup returns CDR1 KGHDR and CDR2 SFDVKD. This CDR3 spans 16 amino acids. In nucleotides, the CDR3 is TGTGCCCCGGCACGAGCTAGCGGGATTCAACTCGGCGAGCAGTACTTC. Its protein is CAPARASGIQLGEQYF.

The rearrangement links TRBV5-1 to TRBJ2-5; possible D gene TRBD2, 5 bases. CDR3 size: 12 residues. Germline-derived CDR1 and CDR2 are SGHRS and YFSETQ. Trimming cost V 4 bases and J 3 bases, with 7 bases left between them. The CDR3 loop is CASSQTKETQYF. The CDR3 DNA is TGCGCCAGCAGCCAGACTAAAGAGACCCAGTACTTC. Full variable domain (outside the CDR3, taken from reference TRBV5-1 and TRBJ2-5): KAGVTQTPRYLIKTRGQQVTLSCSPISGHRSVSWYQQTPGQGLQFLFEYFSETQRNKGNFPGRFSGRQFSNSRSEMNVSTLELGDSALYLCASSQTKETQYFGPGTRLLVL.

This clonotype was observed a few times. The J gene is TRBJ2-7, the V gene TRBV6-5; D not resolved. This CDR3 is built from 12 residues. Germline V gives CDR1 MNHEY, CDR2 SVGAGI. Trimming pared 7 bases from V and 1 base from J, leaving 8 bases between. CDR3 region: CASMGFSYEQYF. The CDR3 coding sequence is TGTGCCAGCATGGGTTTTTCCTACGAGCAGTACTTC.

This clonotype was seen ten or more times. The chain's CDR3 is CSARGGWGSDNEQFF. The DNA of the CDR3 is TGCAGTGCTAGAGGGGGGTGGGGTAGCGACAATGAGCAGTTCTTC. The V call is TRBV20-1, the J call TRBJ2-1; D possibly matches TRBD1 or TRBD2 (5 bases each). This CDR3 spans 15 amino acids. Germline V gene lookup returns CDR1 DFQATT and CDR2 SNEGSKA (reference sequence). V was trimmed by 1 base and J by 5 bases, leaving 15 bases between them.

This clonotype was counted only a few times. The J gene is TRBJ2-1, the V gene TRBV13; weak D call: TRBD2 (5 bases). The CDR3 extends over 11 amino acids. The germline V gene has CDR1 PRHDT and CDR2 FYEKMQ (reference sequence). The V gene lost 5 bases and the J gene lost 9 bases, with 8 bases spanning the gap. CDR3 sequence reads: CASSAEGEQFF. CDR3 sequence (DNA): TGTGCCAGCAGCGCTGAGGGTGAGCAGTTCTTC. The full variable domain, completed using reference TRBV13 and TRBJ2-1, is AAGVIQSPRHLIKEKRETATLKCYPIPRHDTVYWYQQGPGQDPQFLISFYEKMQSDKGSIPDRFSAQQFSDYHSELNMSSLELGDSALYFCASSAEGEQFFGPGTRLTVL.

This clonotype showed up just a few times. V gene TRBV5-5 combines with J gene TRBJ2-1; D might be TRBD1 (6 bases). The germline gives CDR1 SGHKS, CDR2 YYEKEE (reference sequence). This CDR3 region has 15 residues. V was trimmed by 0 bases and J by 2 bases, leaving 9 bases between them. The CDR3 coding sequence is TGTGCCAGCAGCTTGGAGGGGGAGCCCTACAATGAGCAGTTCTTC. Its protein is CASSLEGEPYNEQFF. Full variable domain (missing parts from reference TRBV5-5 and TRBJ2-1): DAGVTQSPTHLIKTRGQQVTLRCSPISGHKSVSWYQQVLGQGPQFIFQYYEKEERGRGNFPDRFSARQFPNYSSELNVNALLLGDSALYLCASSLEGEPYNEQFFGPGTRLTVL.

This clonotype was seen a handful of times. This rearrangement joins TRBV12-3 or TRBV12-4 to TRBJ2-3, with 13 bases identical to TRBD2. Losses at the gene ends were 6 bases for V and 5 bases for J; bases not matched to a gene: 5. The CDR3 has 15 amino acids. The CDR3 region has the DNA TGTGCCAGCAGACGGACTAGCGGGAGTGTAGATACGCAGTATTTT. The encoded protein is CASRRTSGSVDTQYF.

The gene calls are TRBV20-1 and TRBJ1-2; D gene uncertain. CDR1 is DFQATT, CDR2 SNEGSKA, per germline (reference sequence). Trimming removed 6 bases at V and 8 bases at J, with 19 bases between. This CDR3 is built from 13 residues. The CDR3 coding sequence is TGCAGTGCCATTGACACCCCGGATAGGGGCTACACCTTC. This gives the protein CSAIDTPDRGYTF.

This clonotype was counted many times. J is TRBJ2-4 and V is TRBV10-3; D is ambiguous. Trimming stripped 0 bases from V and 6 bases from J, with 9 bases between. The CDR3 length is 14 residues. Germline CDR1 ENHRY, CDR2 SYGVKD. The CDR3 DNA follows: TGTGCCATCAGTGAGTCGGTAGAGACAAACATTCAGTACTTC. Translating it yields CAISESVETNIQYF.

This clonotype has ten or more counts. The chain joins TRBV24-1 to TRBJ2-7; D uncertain. Germline lookup yields CDR1 KGHDR and CDR2 SFDVKD. Between the trimmed V and J ends, which lost 5 bases and 2 bases, there was a span of 12 bases. This CDR3 comprises 14 residues. The CDR3, as DNA: TGTGCCACCAGTGGCTCTCGGTTACCCTACGAGCAGTACTTC. It yields the protein CATSGSRLPYEQYF.

The CDR3 sequence is CSAIQTGTDTQYF. In DNA form, the CDR3 reads TGCAGTGCTATTCAGACAGGCACAGATACGCAGTATTTT. V usage is TRBV20-1 and J usage is TRBJ2-3, with D perhaps matching TRBD1 (5 bases). V shed 4 bases and J shed 1 base, with 9 bases lying between them. Germline CDR1 reads DFQATT; CDR2 reads SNEGSKA (reference sequence). This CDR3 comprises 13 residues.

The DNA of the CDR3 is TGTGCCAGCAGTTTACTGGGACTAGCGGGAAGGGATGAGCAGTTCTTC. The encoded protein is CASSLLGLAGRDEQFF. The chain has TRBV27 and TRBJ2-1, with 13 positions matching TRBD2. Germline trimming cut 2 bases from V and 8 bases from J; bases unmatched to any gene: 6. From germline, CDR1 is MNHEY and CDR2 SMNVEV (reference sequence). The CDR3 is 16 amino acids.

V usage is TRBV21-1 and J usage is TRBJ1-4; the D call in the table, TRBD1, was not verified against the DNA. TRBV21-1 is a listed pseudogene. This CDR3 spans 16 amino acids. The DNA for the CDR3 is TGTGCCAGCAGCAATCGACCCCTGGGGTTGAATGAAAAACTGTTTTTT. Its protein product is CASSNRPLGLNEKLFF.

The CDR3 sequence is CASSSLARNERGNEQFF. In DNA, the CDR3 is TGCGCCAGCAGTTCCCTAGCCCGCAATGAGAGAGGTAATGAGCAGTTCTTC. The J gene is TRBJ2-1, the V gene TRBV5-1; possible D gene TRBD2, 5 bases. Between the trimmed V and J ends, which lost 5 bases and 7 bases, there was a span of 25 bases. The CDR3 runs 17 residues. Germline V gene sequence: CDR1 SGHRS, CDR2 YFSETQ.

In its sample, this clonotype was seen once. The chain uses TRBV29-1 and TRBJ2-7; D call uncertain. V lost 4 bases, J lost 2 bases, and 12 bases lay in between. Germline assignment: CDR1 SQVTM and CDR2 ANQGSEA. CDR3 size: 13 residues. Written as DNA, the CDR3 is TGCAGCGTTGTTGGGAATCTTGCCTACGAGCAGTACTTC. It encodes CSVVGNLAYEQYF.

This clonotype was seen more than once but under ten times. The chain joins TRBV20-1 to TRBJ2-7; the D is unclear. V was shortened by 3 bases and J by 5 bases, with 8 bases between the two germline ends. The CDR3 extends over 11 amino acids. Germline-derived CDR1 and CDR2 are DFQATT and SNEGSKA (reference sequence). The CDR3 region has the DNA TGCAGTGCTAGTGTGGTGGACGAGCAGTACTTC. This gives the protein CSASVVDEQYF.

J is TRBJ2-3 and V is TRBV20-1; D is undetermined. CDR3 size: 14 residues. Germline-derived CDR1 and CDR2 are DFQATT and SNEGSKA (reference sequence). Deletions cut 3 bases from V and 3 bases from J, with 13 bases between. This CDR3 is CSARHGLGTDTQYF. CDR3 bases: TGCAGTGCTAGGCATGGTCTGGGGACAGATACGCAGTATTTT.

This clonotype was counted between two and nine times. The chain recombines TRBV5-1 with TRBJ2-3; D uncertain. The germline CDR1 and CDR2 sequences are SGHRS and YFSETQ. V was clipped by 0 bases and J by 0 bases, with 14 bases between them. The CDR3 is made up of 17 amino acids. The CDR3: CASSLGLSAFSTDTQYF. The CDR3 nucleotides read TGCGCCAGCAGCTTGGGGTTGTCGGCCTTTAGCACAGATACGCAGTATTTT.